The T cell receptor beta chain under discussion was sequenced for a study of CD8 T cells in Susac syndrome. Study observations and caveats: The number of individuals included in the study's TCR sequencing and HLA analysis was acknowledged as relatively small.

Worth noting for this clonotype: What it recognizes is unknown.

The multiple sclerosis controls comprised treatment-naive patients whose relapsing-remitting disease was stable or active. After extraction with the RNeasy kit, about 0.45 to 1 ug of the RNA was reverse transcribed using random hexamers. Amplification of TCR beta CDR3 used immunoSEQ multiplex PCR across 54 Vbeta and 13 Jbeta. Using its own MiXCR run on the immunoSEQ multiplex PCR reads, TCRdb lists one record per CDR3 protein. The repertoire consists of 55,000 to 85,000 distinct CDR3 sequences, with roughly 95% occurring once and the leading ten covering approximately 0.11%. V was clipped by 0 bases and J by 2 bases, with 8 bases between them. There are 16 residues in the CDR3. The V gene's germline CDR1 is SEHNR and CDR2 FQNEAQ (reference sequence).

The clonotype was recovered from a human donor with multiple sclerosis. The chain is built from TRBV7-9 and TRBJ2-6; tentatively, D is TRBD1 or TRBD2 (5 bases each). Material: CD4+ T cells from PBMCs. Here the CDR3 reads CASSLARGAGANVLTF. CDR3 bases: TGTGCCAGCAGCTTAGCGAGGGGCGCTGGGGCCAACGTCCTGACTTTC.